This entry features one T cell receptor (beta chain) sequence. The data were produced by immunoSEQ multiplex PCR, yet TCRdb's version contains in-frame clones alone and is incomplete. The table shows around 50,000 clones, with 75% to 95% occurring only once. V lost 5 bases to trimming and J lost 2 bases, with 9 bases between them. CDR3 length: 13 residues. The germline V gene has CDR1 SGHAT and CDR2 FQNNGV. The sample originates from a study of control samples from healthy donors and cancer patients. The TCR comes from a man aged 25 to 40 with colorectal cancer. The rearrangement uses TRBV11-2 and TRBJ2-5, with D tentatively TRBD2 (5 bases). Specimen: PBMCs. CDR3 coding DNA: TGTGCCAGCAGCCCCGGGGATCAAGAGACCCAGTACTTC. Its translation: CASSPGDQETQYF.